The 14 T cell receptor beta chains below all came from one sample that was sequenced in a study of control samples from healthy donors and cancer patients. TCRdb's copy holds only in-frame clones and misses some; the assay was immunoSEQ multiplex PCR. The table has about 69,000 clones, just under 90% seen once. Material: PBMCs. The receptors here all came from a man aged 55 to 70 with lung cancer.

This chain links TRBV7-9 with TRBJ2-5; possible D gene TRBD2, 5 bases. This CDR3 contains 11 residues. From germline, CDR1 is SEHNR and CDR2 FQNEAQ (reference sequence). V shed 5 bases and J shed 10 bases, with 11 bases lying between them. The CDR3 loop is CASSHTGNQYF. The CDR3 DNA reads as TGTGCCAGCAGCCACACCGGGAACCAGTACTTC.

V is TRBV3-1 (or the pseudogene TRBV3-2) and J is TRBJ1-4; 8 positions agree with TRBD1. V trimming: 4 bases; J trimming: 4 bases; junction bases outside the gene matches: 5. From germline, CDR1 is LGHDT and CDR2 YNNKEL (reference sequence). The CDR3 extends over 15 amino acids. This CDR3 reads CASSLQGALNEKLFF. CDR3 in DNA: TGTGCCAGCAGCCTTCAGGGGGCGCTTAATGAAAAACTGTTTTTT.

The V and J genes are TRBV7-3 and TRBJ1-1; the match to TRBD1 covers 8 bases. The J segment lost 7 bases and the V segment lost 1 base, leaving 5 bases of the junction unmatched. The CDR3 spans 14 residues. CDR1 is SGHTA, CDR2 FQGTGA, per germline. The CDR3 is CASSLNRGGGEAFF. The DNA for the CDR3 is TGTGCCAGCAGCTTAAACAGGGGGGGAGGTGAAGCTTTCTTT.

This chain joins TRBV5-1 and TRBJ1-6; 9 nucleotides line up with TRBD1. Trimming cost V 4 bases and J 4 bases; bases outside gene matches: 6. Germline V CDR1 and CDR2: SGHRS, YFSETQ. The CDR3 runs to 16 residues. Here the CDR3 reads CASSRSGQGYNSPLHF. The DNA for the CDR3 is TGCGCCAGCAGCCGGAGCGGACAGGGGTATAATTCACCCCTCCACTTT.

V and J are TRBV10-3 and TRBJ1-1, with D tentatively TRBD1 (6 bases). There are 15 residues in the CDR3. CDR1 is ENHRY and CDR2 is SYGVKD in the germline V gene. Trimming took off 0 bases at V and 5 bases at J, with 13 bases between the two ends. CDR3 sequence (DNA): TGTGCCATCAGTGAGTCGAAGGGGGGGTTAACTGAAGCTTTCTTT. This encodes CAISESKGGLTEAFF.

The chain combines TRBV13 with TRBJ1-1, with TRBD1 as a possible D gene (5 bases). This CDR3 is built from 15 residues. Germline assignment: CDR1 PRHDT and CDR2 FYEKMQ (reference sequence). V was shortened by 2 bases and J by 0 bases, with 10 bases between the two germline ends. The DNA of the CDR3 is TGTGCCAGCAGCTTATCAGGGAAACTGAACACTGAAGCTTTCTTT. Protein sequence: CASSLSGKLNTEAFF.

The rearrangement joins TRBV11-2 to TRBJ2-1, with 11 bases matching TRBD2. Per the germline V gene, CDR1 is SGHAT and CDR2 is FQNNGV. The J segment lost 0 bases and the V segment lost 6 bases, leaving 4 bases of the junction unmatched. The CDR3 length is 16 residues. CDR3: CASRSTSGGSYNEQFF. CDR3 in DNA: TGTGCCAGCAGATCAACTAGCGGGGGCTCCTACAATGAGCAGTTCTTC.

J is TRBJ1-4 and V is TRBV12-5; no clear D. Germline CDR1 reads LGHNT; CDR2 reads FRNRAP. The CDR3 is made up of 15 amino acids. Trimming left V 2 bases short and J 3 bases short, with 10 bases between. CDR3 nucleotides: TGTGCTAGTGGTTTGACGGGGAGCCCTAATGAAAAACTGTTTTTT. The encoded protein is CASGLTGSPNEKLFF.

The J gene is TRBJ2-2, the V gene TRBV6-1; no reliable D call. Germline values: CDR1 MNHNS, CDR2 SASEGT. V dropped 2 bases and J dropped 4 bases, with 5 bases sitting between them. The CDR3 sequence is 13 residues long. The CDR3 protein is CASSERSTGELFF. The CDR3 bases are TGTGCCAGCAGTGAAAGGTCCACCGGGGAGCTGTTTTTT.

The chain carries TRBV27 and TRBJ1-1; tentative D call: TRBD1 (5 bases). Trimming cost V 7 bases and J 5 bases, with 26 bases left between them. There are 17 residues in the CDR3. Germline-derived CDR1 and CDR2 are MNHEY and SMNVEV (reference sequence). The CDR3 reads CASTKLGQGDLETEAFF. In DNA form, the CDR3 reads TGTGCCAGCACCAAATTGGGGCAGGGTGATCTGGAAACTGAAGCTTTCTTT.

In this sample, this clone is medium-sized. CDR3 residues: CASSLVLDSPLHF. The CDR3 coding sequence is TGCGCCAGCAGCTTGGTGTTGGATTCACCCCTCCACTTT. This chain links TRBV5-1 with TRBJ1-6; D is ambiguous. There are 13 residues in the CDR3. Germline CDR1 SGHRS, CDR2 YFSETQ. The V and J ends lost 0 bases and 8 bases respectively, with 6 bases between them.

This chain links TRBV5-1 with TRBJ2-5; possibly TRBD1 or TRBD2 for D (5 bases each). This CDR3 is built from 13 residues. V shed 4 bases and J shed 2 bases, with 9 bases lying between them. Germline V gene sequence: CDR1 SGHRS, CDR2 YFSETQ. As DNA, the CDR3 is TGCGCCAGCAGCCTGGGACCTCAAGAGACCCAGTACTTC. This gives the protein CASSLGPQETQYF.

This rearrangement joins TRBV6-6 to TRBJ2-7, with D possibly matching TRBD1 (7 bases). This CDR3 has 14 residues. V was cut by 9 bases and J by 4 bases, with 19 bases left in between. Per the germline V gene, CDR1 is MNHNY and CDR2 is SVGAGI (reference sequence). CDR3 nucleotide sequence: TGTGCCAGGAGAGGGACAGTCGGGGGTTACGAGCAGTACTTC. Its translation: CARRGTVGGYEQYF.

The CDR3 coding sequence is TGTGCCAGCAGCCAATCCCGGGACAGGGGGTCACCCCTCCACTTT. Amino acids: CASSQSRDRGSPLHF. This chain uses TRBV3-1 (or the pseudogene TRBV3-2) with TRBJ1-6; 11 bases fit TRBD1. J was trimmed by 10 bases and V by 2 bases; bases with no gene match: 4. CDR3 length equals 15 residues. Germline V gene data show CDR1 as LGHDT and CDR2 as YNNKEL (reference sequence).